The rows below give T cell receptor beta chains drawn from one sample of a study of spatial heterogeneity in lung cancer. TCRdb called the 5' RACE reads again in MiXCR, with one record for every CDR3 protein. This sample has about 23,000 distinct CDR3 sequences, with approximately 4.7% found just once. Specimen: PBMCs, collected at surgery. The origin of the receptors is a male donor with early-stage non-small cell lung cancer. CDR3s include the opening cysteine and the closing phenylalanine or tryptophan. A D gene is named only where the DNA matches it firmly. Size values are once, few and many counts, or a class for expanded clones, and some rows have none.

many	TRBV28	TRBD1	TRBJ2-1	CASRPGTDEQFF	TGTGCCAGCAGGCCGGGGACAGATGAGCAGTTCTTC
medium-sized	TRBV9	NA	TRBJ2-6	CASSVLSTSGANVLTF	TGTGCCAGCAGCGTATTATCCACGTCTGGGGCCAACGTCCTGACTTTC
many	TRBV6-5	TRBD1	TRBJ2-7	CASIPGTGHEQYF	TGTGCCAGCATCCCCGGGACAGGCCACGAGCAGTACTTC
many	TRBV12-3/TRBV12-4	TRBD1	TRBJ1-5	CASSKGQRNQPQHF	TGTGCCAGCAGTAAGGGACAGCGCAATCAGCCCCAGCATTTT
many	TRBV21-1	NA	TRBJ1-4	CASSKSGKTNEKLFF	TGTGCCAGCAGCAAATCCGGGAAGACCAATGAAAAACTGTTTTTT
many	TRBV5-6	NA	TRBJ1-1	CASSLEVGRVNTEAFF	TGTGCCAGCAGCTTGGAGGTGGGGCGCGTGAACACTGAAGCTTTCTTT
many	TRBV21-1	NA	TRBJ2-7	CASSKVPGDIYEQYF	TGTGCCAGCAGCAAAGTTCCCGGGGACATCTACGAGCAGTACTTC
many	TRBV20-1	NA	TRBJ1-2	CSARRTDRSPNYGYTF	TGCAGTGCTAGACGGACGGACCGCAGCCCTAACTATGGCTACACCTTC
many	TRBV18	NA	TRBJ2-6	CASSPGGPPSGANVLTF	TGTGCCAGCTCACCTGGGGGCCCCCCCTCTGGGGCCAACGTCCTGACTTTC
many	TRBV2	NA	TRBJ2-3	CASVGTSTDTQYF	TGTGCCAGCGTAGGGACGAGCACAGATACGCAGTATTTT
many	TRBV29-1	NA	TRBJ1-2	CSVGYTNYGYTF	TGCAGCGTTGGGTACACCAACTATGGCTACACCTTC
many	TRBV10-2	NA	TRBJ2-5	CASRRDRLEETQYF	TGCGCCAGCAGAAGAGATCGGTTGGAAGAGACCCAGTACTTC
many	TRBV7-8	NA	TRBJ2-5	CASSLAPGRRPIETQYF	TGTGCCAGCAGCTTAGCGCCGGGACGGCGGCCCATCGAGACCCAGTACTTC
many	TRBV6-5	NA	TRBJ2-5	CATRGAGRGRETQYF	TGTGCCACCCGGGGGGCGGGCAGAGGCCGGGAGACCCAGTACTTC
many	TRBV11-3	NA	TRBJ2-1	CASSGPAGGEQFF	TGTGCCAGCAGCGGCCCCGCCGGCGGGGAGCAGTTCTTC
NA	TRBV6-2/TRBV6-3	NA	TRBJ2-1	CAISYGGTSTVGRGQFF	TGTGCCATCAGTTACGGTGGAACCTCAACGGTGGGGCGTGGGCAGTTCTTC
many	TRBV7-2	TRBD2	TRBJ2-5	CASSLGLAGGQETQYF	TGTGCCAGCAGCTTGGGACTAGCGGGGGGCCAAGAGACCCAGTACTTC
many	TRBV20-1	NA	TRBJ2-7	CSGGIDYEQYF	TGCAGTGGCGGGATAGACTACGAGCAGTACTTC
many	TRBV12-3/TRBV12-4	NA	TRBJ1-4	CASSNRDIRGVVAEKLFF	TGTGCCAGCAGTAACCGGGACATTCGGGGGGTAGTAGCTGAAAAACTGTTTTTT